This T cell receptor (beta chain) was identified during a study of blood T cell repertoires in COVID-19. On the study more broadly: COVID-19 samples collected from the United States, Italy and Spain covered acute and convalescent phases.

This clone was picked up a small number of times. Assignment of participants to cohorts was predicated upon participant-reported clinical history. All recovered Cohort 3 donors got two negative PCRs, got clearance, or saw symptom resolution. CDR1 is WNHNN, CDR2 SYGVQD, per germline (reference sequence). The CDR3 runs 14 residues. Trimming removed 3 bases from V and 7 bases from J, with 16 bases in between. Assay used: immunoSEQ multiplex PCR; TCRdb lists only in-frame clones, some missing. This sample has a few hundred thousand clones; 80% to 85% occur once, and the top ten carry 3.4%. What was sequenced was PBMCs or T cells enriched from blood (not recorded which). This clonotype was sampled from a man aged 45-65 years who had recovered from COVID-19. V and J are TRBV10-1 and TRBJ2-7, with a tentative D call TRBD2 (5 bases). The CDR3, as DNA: TGCGCCAGCAGTGAATCTTCGGCCCTAGCTGAGCAGTACTTC. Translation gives CASSESSALAEQYF.